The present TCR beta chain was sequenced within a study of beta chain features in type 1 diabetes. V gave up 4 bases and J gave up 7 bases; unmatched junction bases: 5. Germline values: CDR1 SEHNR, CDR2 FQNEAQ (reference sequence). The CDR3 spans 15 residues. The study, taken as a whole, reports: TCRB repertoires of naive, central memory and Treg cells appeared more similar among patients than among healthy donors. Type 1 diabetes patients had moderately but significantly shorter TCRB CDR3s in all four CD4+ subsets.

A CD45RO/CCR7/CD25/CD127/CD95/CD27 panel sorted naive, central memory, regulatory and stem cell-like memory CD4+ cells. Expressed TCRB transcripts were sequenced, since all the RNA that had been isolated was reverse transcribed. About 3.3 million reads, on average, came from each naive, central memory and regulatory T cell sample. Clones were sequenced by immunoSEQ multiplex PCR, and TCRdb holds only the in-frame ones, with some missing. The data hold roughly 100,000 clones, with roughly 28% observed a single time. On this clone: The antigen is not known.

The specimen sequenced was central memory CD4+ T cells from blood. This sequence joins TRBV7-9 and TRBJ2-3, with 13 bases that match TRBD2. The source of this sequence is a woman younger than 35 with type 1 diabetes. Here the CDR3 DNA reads TGTGCCAGCAGCTCCGGGACTAGCGGGACTAATACGCAGTATTTT. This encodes CASSSGTSGTNTQYF.